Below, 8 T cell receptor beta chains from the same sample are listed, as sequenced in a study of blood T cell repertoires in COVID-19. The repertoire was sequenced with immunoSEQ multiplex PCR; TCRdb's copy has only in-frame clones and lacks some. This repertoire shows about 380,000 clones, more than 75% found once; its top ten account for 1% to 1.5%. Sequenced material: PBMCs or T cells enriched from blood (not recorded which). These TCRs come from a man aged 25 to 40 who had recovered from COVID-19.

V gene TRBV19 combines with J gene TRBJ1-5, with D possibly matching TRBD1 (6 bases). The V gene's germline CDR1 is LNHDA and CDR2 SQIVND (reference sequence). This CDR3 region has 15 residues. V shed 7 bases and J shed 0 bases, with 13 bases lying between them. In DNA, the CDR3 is TGTGCCAGTACCATGGGACATAATAGCAATCAGCCCCAGCATTTT. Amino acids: CASTMGHNSNQPQHF. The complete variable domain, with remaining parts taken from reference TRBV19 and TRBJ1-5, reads DGGITQSPKYLFRKEGQNVTLSCEQNLNHDAMYWYRQDPGQGLRLIYYSQIVNDFQKGDIAEGYSVSREKKESFPLTVTSAQKNPTAFYLCASTMGHNSNQPQHFGDGTRLSIL.

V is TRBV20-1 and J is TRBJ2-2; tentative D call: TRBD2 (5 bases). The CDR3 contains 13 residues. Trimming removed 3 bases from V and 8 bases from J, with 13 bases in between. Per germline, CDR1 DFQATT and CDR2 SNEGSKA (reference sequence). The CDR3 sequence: CSASSAGPGELFF. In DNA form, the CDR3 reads TGCAGTGCTAGTTCTGCGGGCCCGGGGGAGCTGTTTTTT.

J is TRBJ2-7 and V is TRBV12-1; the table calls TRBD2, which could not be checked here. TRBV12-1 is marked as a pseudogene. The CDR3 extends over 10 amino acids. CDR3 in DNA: TGTGCCAGCCCGCCGGGGGAGCAGTACTTC. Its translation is CASPPGEQYF.

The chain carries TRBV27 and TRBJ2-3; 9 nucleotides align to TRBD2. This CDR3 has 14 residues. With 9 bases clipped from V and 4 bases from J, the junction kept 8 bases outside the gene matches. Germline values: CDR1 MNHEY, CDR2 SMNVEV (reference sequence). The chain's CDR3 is CARTLLAGSDTQYF. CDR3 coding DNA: TGTGCCAGGACCCTACTAGCGGGTTCAGATACGCAGTATTTT.

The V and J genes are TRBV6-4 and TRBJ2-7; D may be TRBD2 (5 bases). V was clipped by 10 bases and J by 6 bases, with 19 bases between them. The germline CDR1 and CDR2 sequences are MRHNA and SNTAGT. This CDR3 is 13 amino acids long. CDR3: CATSATGLSEQYF. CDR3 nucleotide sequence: TGTGCCACTTCGGCGACGGGATTGAGCGAGCAGTACTTC.

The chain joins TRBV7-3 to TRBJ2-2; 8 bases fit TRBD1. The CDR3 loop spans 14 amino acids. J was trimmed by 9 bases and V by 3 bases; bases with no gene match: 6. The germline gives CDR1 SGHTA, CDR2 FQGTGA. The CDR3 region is CASSLDREARELFF. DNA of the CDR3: TGTGCCAGCAGCTTGGACAGGGAGGCCCGGGAGCTGTTTTTT.

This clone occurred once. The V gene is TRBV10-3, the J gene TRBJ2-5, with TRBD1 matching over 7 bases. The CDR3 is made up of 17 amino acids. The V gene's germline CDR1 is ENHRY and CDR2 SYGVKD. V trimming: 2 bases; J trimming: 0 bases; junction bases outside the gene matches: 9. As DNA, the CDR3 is TGTGCCATCAGTGAGACAGAGGGGGCCTTGTACCAAGAGACCCAGTACTTC. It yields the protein CAISETEGALYQETQYF.

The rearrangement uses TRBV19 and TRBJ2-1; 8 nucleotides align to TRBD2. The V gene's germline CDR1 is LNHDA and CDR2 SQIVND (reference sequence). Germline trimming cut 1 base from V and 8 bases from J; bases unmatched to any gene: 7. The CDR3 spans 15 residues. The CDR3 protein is CASSIGTGGPDEQFF. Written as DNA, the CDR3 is TGTGCCAGTAGTATAGGAACGGGGGGGCCCGATGAGCAGTTCTTC.